This T cell receptor beta chain was recovered during a study of blood T cell repertoires in COVID-19. Whole-study context: Both acute and convalescent COVID-19 samples were obtained from the United States, Italy and Spain.

V lost 0 bases and J lost 4, with 9 bases in between. From germline, CDR1 is LNHDA and CDR2 SQIVND (reference sequence). CDR3 length: 14 amino acids. In the original analysis: Amplified reference gene primers provided the basis for estimating nucleated cell counts. Sequencing used immunoSEQ multiplex PCR; TCRdb keeps in-frame clones, though not all of them. V and J calls and clone size are copied from that table; D and trimming were computed from the DNA. The sample yields more than 120,000 clones, roughly 84% seen once. This clone occurred once. The source material was peripheral blood. This clonotype originated in a human donor in a cohort sampled during active COVID-19. The chain recombines TRBV19 with TRBJ1-2; D possibly corresponds to TRBD1 (6 bases). The DNA for the CDR3 is TGTGCCAGTAGTATAGACACAGGGCCCTATGGCTACACCTTC. Translated, it gives CASSIDTGPYGYTF.